This is a list of T cell receptor beta chains from one sample in a study of T cells after yellow fever vaccination. TCRdb re-derived calls from the 5' RACE reads in MiXCR, one entry per CDR3 protein. The table shows about 220,000 distinct CDR3 sequences, with approximately 3.3% occurring only once. Sample: CD4+ T cells sorted from PBMCs, taken 10 days after the yellow fever booster vaccination. Receptors were obtained from a man aged 18 to 29 who received the YFV17D yellow fever vaccine. CDR3s include the opening cysteine and the closing phenylalanine or tryptophan. D genes are given only for firm matches. For some rows the clone size is stated as once, few or many, or as a class when expanded; others skip it.

v_gene	d_gene	abundance	j_gene	CDR3aa	CDR3nt
TRBV5-1	-	many	TRBJ1-1	CASSFEGDTEAFF	TGCGCCAGCAGCTTTGAGGGGGACACTGAAGCTTTCTTT
TRBV28	-	many	TRBJ1-1	CASTPGVTEAFF	TGTGCCAGCACCCCGGGAGTCACTGAAGCTTTCTTT
TRBV15	TRBD1	-	TRBJ2-7	CATSRDNPGREGGLYEQYF	TGTGCCACCAGCAGAGATAACCCGGGACGGGAAGGGGGCCTCTACGAGCAGTACTTC
TRBV20-1	-	many	TRBJ2-4	CSARQLGQGRGVVKNIQYF	TGCAGTGCTAGACAATTGGGGCAGGGTCGAGGTGTGGTCAAAAACATTCAGTACTTC
TRBV5-1	TRBD1	-	TRBJ1-6	CASSLGQGAENSPLHF	TGCGCCAGCAGCCTGGGACAGGGGGCGGAAAATTCACCCCTCCACTTT
TRBV9	TRBD1	many	TRBJ1-2	CASSGGQYGYTF	TGTGCCAGCTCAGGGGGACAGTATGGCTACACCTTC
TRBV7-2	-	-	TRBJ1-6	CASSLEGSDSPLHF	TGTGCCAGCAGCTTAGAAGGTAGTGATTCACCCCTCCACTTT
TRBV2	-	medium-sized	TRBJ1-1	CASRRGGTEAFF	TGTGCCAGCAGGAGGGGGGGCACTGAAGCTTTCTTT
TRBV11-2	-	many	TRBJ2-2	CASSLFRGRTGELFF	TGTGCCAGCAGCTTATTCCGGGGACGGACCGGGGAGCTGTTTTTT
TRBV5-4	TRBD2	-	TRBJ2-2	CASSSWPSGGTGELFF	TGTGCCAGCAGCTCATGGCCTAGCGGGGGAACCGGGGAGCTGTTTTTT
TRBV12-3/TRBV12-4	-	-	TRBJ1-1	CASSPVETLNTEAFF	TGTGCCAGCAGCCCGGTTGAGACCCTGAACACTGAAGCTTTCTTT
TRBV12-3/TRBV12-4	-	many	TRBJ1-2	CASRPDSNYGYTF	TGTGCCAGCAGGCCGGACAGTAACTATGGCTACACCTTC
TRBV19	-	-	TRBJ1-5	CASSIGSQPQHF	TGTGCCAGTAGTATAGGGAGCCAGCCCCAGCATTTT
TRBV2	-	few	TRBJ1-2	CASSEQTGNYGYTF	TGTGCCAGCAGTGAGCAGACCGGTAACTATGGCTACACCTTC
TRBV27	-	many	TRBJ2-7	CASSLYPGTYEQYF	TGTGCCAGCAGTTTATATCCGGGAACCTACGAGCAGTACTTC
TRBV7-2	TRBD1	many	TRBJ2-7	CASSLSGTGIPYEQYF	TGTGCCAGCAGCTTAAGTGGGACAGGGATCCCCTACGAGCAGTACTTC
TRBV12-3/TRBV12-4	-	many	TRBJ2-1	CASSPRRAPGNEQFF	TGTGCCAGCAGTCCCCGCAGGGCACCCGGCAATGAGCAGTTCTTC
TRBV7-8	-	-	TRBJ2-2	CASSPKRTARDIDANTGELFF	TGTGCCAGCAGCCCAAAAAGGACAGCTCGGGACATCGACGCGAACACCGGGGAGCTGTTTTTT
TRBV11-2	-	-	TRBJ1-2	CASSLLNRDDYGYTF	TGTGCCAGCAGCTTACTAAACAGGGACGACTATGGCTACACCTTC
TRBV19	-	many	TRBJ2-6	CASARRIFLSGANVLTF	TGTGCCAGCGCCAGAAGGATTTTCCTCTCTGGGGCCAACGTCCTGACTTTC
TRBV5-4	-	few	TRBJ2-3	CASRRTSTDTQYF	TGTGCCAGCAGACGGACTAGCACAGATACGCAGTATTTT
TRBV7-2	-	many	TRBJ2-4	CASSSGRRHTF	TGTGCCAGCAGCTCCGGGCGACGCCATACGTTC